One sample yielded the 6 T cell receptor beta chains listed below, sequenced in a study of OX40 agonist ivuxolimab in advanced cancers. Produced via immunoSEQ multiplex PCR; TCRdb's table is partial and in-frame only. The table includes about 71,000 clones, around four fifths detected once. The sequencing here drew on CD4+ or CD8+ T cells sorted from blood, taken in a trial of the OX40 agonist ivuxolimab. These receptors were obtained from an adult with an advanced solid tumor such as melanoma, head and neck, liver or kidney cancer.

V is TRBV29-1 and J is TRBJ2-5; 7 bases map to TRBD1. The tail of the sequence fits TRBJ2-7 better, so the J call may be wrong. Germline V gene lookup returns CDR1 SQVTM and CDR2 ANQGSEA. The CDR3 extends over 15 amino acids. The CDR3 spells CSVEERRQGAYEQYF. The CDR3 region has the DNA TGCAGCGTTGAAGAAAGGAGGCAGGGGGCCTACGAGCAGTACTTC.

A single count supports this clone. The rearrangement links TRBV9 to TRBJ2-3; D uncertain. Germline CDR1 SGDLS, CDR2 YYNGEE. CDR3 size: 12 residues. The V end was cut by 0 bases, the J end by 5 bases, with 4 bases between. The CDR3: CASSVGEDTQYF. The CDR3 region has the DNA TGTGCCAGCAGCGTAGGGGAAGATACGCAGTATTTT.

The gene calls are TRBV7-9 and TRBJ2-3; 11 nucleotides line up with TRBD1. Losses at the gene ends were 0 bases for V and 3 bases for J; bases not matched to a gene: 5. The CDR3 sequence is 17 residues long. Germline-derived CDR1 and CDR2 are SEHNR and FQNEAQ (reference sequence). CDR3 residues: CASSLAAGTGGTDTQYF. CDR3 DNA sequence: TGTGCCAGCAGCTTAGCGGCCGGGACAGGGGGGACAGATACGCAGTATTTT. The whole variable domain, filled in from reference TRBV7-9 and TRBJ2-3, reads DTGVSQNPRHKITKRGQNVTFRCDPISEHNRLYWYRQTLGQGPEFLTYFQNEAQLEKSRLLSDRFSAERPKGSFSTLEIQRTEQGDSAMYLCASSLAAGTGGTDTQYFGPGTRLTVL.

The chain carries TRBV4-2 and TRBJ2-7; perhaps TRBD1 as D (6 bases). Deletions cut 1 base from V and 2 bases from J, with 9 bases between. Germline lookup yields CDR1 LGHNA and CDR2 YNFKEQ. There are 14 residues in the CDR3. The CDR3 DNA is TGTGCCAGCAGCCAAGCCAGGGGCCCCTACGAGCAGTACTTC. Residues: CASSQARGPYEQYF.

The chain employs TRBV5-1 and TRBJ2-7; a possible D gene is TRBD2 (7 bases). The V gene's germline CDR1 is SGHRS and CDR2 YFSETQ. The V and J ends lost 6 bases and 2 bases respectively, with 15 bases between them. This CDR3 has 14 residues. CDR3 sequence reads: CASNQGGGTYEQYF. The CDR3 DNA reads as TGCGCCAGCAACCAAGGGGGAGGGACCTACGAGCAGTACTTC.

V is TRBV27 and J is TRBJ2-1; TRBD1 agrees at 7 bases. With 3 bases clipped from V and 6 bases from J, the junction kept 11 bases outside the gene matches. Germline values: CDR1 MNHEY, CDR2 SMNVEV (reference sequence). This CDR3 has 16 amino acids. The CDR3 coding sequence is TGTGCCAGCAGTTTGCCGGCCAAGGGGGCGGGCAATGAGCAGTTCTTC. Translating it yields CASSLPAKGAGNEQFF.